This T cell receptor (beta chain) is drawn from a study of vaccination and CD4 T cells after COVID-19. Described treatment: approximately nine-day PBMC culture with coronavirus spike peptide pools or control peptides (ViraFEST assay). This CDR3 has 14 amino acids. Per the germline V gene, CDR1 is GTSNPN and CDR2 is SVGIG (reference sequence). V lost 0 bases, J lost 5 bases, and 4 bases stayed unmatched. The Oncomine TCR Beta short-read assay generated sequence data from the DNA of cultured CD4+ T cells. Each CDR3 protein is one row after TCRdb ran MiXCR on the PCR reads. This sample has under 4,000 distinct CDR3 sequences, with around 16% found just once. In this sample, this clonotype turned up a few times. Its specificity is not known.

The TCR originated in a human donor who had recovered from COVID-19. V is TRBV30 and J is TRBJ1-2; 9 nucleotides align to TRBD1. Sample: CD4+ T cells from blood, cultured in vitro. The CDR3 DNA follows: TGTGCCTGGAGTGTAGGGACAGGGCGGTATGGCTACACCTTC. This encodes CAWSVGTGRYGYTF.